Shown below are 15 T cell receptor beta chains from a single sample sequenced in a study of CD8 T cells in ankylosing spondylitis. TCRdb redid the calling of the 5' RACE reads with MiXCR, one entry per CDR3 protein. The sample yields about 190,000 distinct CDR3 sequences, under 15% seen once. The sequenced sample was blood, either unsorted or a sorted T cell fraction (not recorded which). These receptors all come from a female donor with ankylosing spondylitis or in good health (not recorded which).

The V gene is TRBV7-9, the J gene TRBJ2-7, with 11 bases that match TRBD2. CDR1 and CDR2 (germline): SEHNR, FQNEAQ (reference sequence). J was trimmed by 3 bases and V by 5 bases; bases with no gene match: 9. The CDR3 runs 16 residues. Written as DNA, the CDR3 is TGTGCCAGCAGCCCGGCGCTAGCGGGGGGTTTCTACGAGCAGTACTTC. It specifies CASSPALAGGFYEQYF.

This clonotype showed up many times. The rearrangement joins TRBV4-3 to TRBJ2-7, with D possibly called TRBD1 or TRBD2 (5 bases each). Germline V CDR1 and CDR2: LGHNA, YSLEER. With 4 bases removed from V and 2 bases from J, the gap between germline ends came to 24 bases. CDR3 size: 18 residues. DNA for the CDR3: TGCGCCAGCAGCCGAGCCCCCCCGGGGCACCTATCTACCTACGAGCAGTACTTC. It translates to CASSRAPPGHLSTYEQYF.

Of note for this clonotype: Possible read error: a much larger clone is one base away. The chain combines TRBV29-1 with TRBJ1-1; possible D gene TRBD1, 6 bases. CDR3 size: 13 residues. Germline V gives CDR1 SQVTM, CDR2 ANQGSEA. CDR3 sequence: CSARLGGETGAFF. The CDR3 coding sequence is TGCAGCGCACGTCTAGGGGGGGAGACTGGAGCTTTCTTT.

The chain uses TRBV9 and TRBJ1-5, with D uncertain. Germline CDR1 SGDLS, CDR2 YYNGEE. The V end was cut by 2 bases, the J end by 3 bases, with 6 bases between. The CDR3 contains 13 residues. The CDR3 reads CASSVRDNQPQHF. The CDR3 DNA reads as TGTGCCAGCAGCGTCCGAGACAATCAGCCCCAGCATTTT.

This clonotype has a count of ten or more. V and J are TRBV29-1 and TRBJ1-1; D call uncertain. Germline CDR1 and CDR2: SQVTM and ANQGSEA. V was shortened by 5 bases and J by 5 bases, with 15 bases between the two germline ends. The CDR3 is 13 amino acids. CDR3 nucleotides: TGCAGCGTTCCCACCCCCCGAGGGACTGAAGCTTTCTTT. Amino acids: CSVPTPRGTEAFF.

There are many counts of this clonotype. The chain links TRBV5-6 to TRBJ1-1; weak D call: TRBD1 (5 bases). In germline, CDR1 is SGHDT, CDR2 YYEEEE. V dropped 5 bases and J dropped 1 base, with 12 bases sitting between them. The CDR3 is 14 amino acids. CDR3 protein: CASSPGRRNTEAFF. The CDR3 DNA reads TGTGCCAGCAGTCCGGGACGGAGGAACACTGAAGCTTTCTTT.

This clonotype was found many times. The rearrangement joins TRBV5-1 to TRBJ1-6, with 7 bases fitting TRBD1. Germline V lookup: CDR1 SGHRS, CDR2 YFSETQ. V shed 2 bases, J shed 6 bases, and the junction held 8 bases outside the gene matches. The CDR3 is 16 residues long. The CDR3 nucleotides are TGCGCCAGCAGCTTAAGTGGGGCAGGGGGTAATTCACCCCTCCACTTT. It translates to CASSLSGAGGNSPLHF.

The chain combines TRBV28 with TRBJ2-5, with D possibly being TRBD1 (6 bases). V lost 2 bases to trimming and J lost 5 bases, with 15 bases between them. From germline, CDR1 is MDHEN and CDR2 SYDVKM. This CDR3 is built from 15 residues. The CDR3 DNA reads as TGTGCCAGCAGTTTAGGGAGCCTGGGGGCGGAGACCCAGTACTTC. The encoded protein is CASSLGSLGAETQYF.

This clonotype was counted ten times or more. The V call is TRBV6-1, the J call TRBJ2-7; the match to TRBD1 covers 9 bases. V lost 11 bases and J lost 5; bases outside the gene matches: 10. Germline loops: CDR1 MNHNS, CDR2 SASEGT. The CDR3 has 13 amino acids. The CDR3 loop reads CAVSGTGNHEQYF. The CDR3 DNA reads TGTGCCGTCTCCGGGACAGGGAATCACGAGCAGTACTTC.

A few counts support this clonotype. The chain joins TRBV4-2 to TRBJ2-7; 11 bases map to TRBD2. The CDR3 has 13 amino acids. CDR1 is LGHNA, CDR2 YNFKEQ, per germline. J lost 6 bases, V lost 3 bases, and 1 base had no gene match. The CDR3 protein is CASSHLAGGEQYF. In nucleotides, the CDR3 is TGTGCCAGCAGCCACCTAGCGGGAGGCGAGCAGTACTTC.

This clonotype was seen a few times. The chain joins TRBV15 to TRBJ1-2; 9 bases fit TRBD1. The junction had 7 bases not matched to a gene; V was cut back by 4 bases and J by 4 bases. CDR3 length: 15 residues. CDR1 LNHNV and CDR2 YYDKDF come from the germline V gene (reference sequence). CDR3 coding DNA: TGTGCCACCAGCATACCGGGACAGGGATTCTATGGCTACACCTTC. It specifies CATSIPGQGFYGYTF.

This clonotype was counted many times. The rearrangement links TRBV10-3 to TRBJ2-7; weak D call: TRBD2 (5 bases). CDR1 ENHRY and CDR2 SYGVKD come from the germline V gene. The CDR3 consists of 13 residues. V lost 6 bases, J lost 7 bases, and 16 bases lay in between. The CDR3 nucleotides are TGTGCCATCAGCTCAAGGGATGAGCGGGAGCAGTACTTC. Translated, it gives CAISSRDEREQYF.

This clonotype occurred many times. The chain employs TRBV28 and TRBJ2-1, with TRBD2 matching 8 bases. The length of the CDR3 is 14 residues. V was pared by 6 bases and J by 4 bases, with 5 bases of the junction left unmatched. The germline gives CDR1 MDHEN, CDR2 SYDVKM. In DNA, the CDR3 is TGTGCCAGCAGCACTACTAGCGGATACAATGAGCAGTTCTTC. Translation: CASSTTSGYNEQFF.

This rearrangement joins TRBV12-3 or TRBV12-4 to TRBJ2-1, with D unclear. V lost 4 bases and J lost 3, with 16 bases in between. This CDR3 is built from 16 residues. DNA for the CDR3: TGTGCCAGCAGTTCAGAAGAACCGGAAGGCTACAATGAGCAGTTCTTC. The encoded protein is CASSSEEPEGYNEQFF.

The genes are TRBV5-1 and TRBJ2-1; 9 positions agree with TRBD1. The CDR3 runs to 14 residues. Germline CDR1 is SGHRS and CDR2 is YFSETQ. J gave up 5 bases and V 5 bases, and 5 bases lay outside the gene matches. The CDR3 sequence: CASRTGQGDNEQFF. The CDR3 bases are TGCGCCAGCAGAACGGGACAGGGAGACAATGAGCAGTTCTTC.